This T cell receptor (beta chain) was observed in a study of blood T cell repertoires in COVID-19. Overall study: The United States, Italy and Spain were the sources of the acute and convalescent COVID-19 samples. Sample material is recorded as cDNA or gDNA derived from T cells, B-cell-depleted T cells, or PBMCs.

Per the study methods: Estimation of nucleated cell counts was performed using reference gene primer amplification. Sequencing used immunoSEQ multiplex PCR; TCRdb keeps in-frame clones, though not all of them. The V and J calls and clone size were taken over from that table, and D and trimming were inferred from the DNA. The sample has 150,000 to 190,000 clones, 75% to 90% seen once. Per the germline V gene, CDR1 is GTSNPN and CDR2 is SVGIG (reference sequence). With 2 bases removed from V and 3 bases from J, the gap between germline ends came to 8 bases. The CDR3 is 13 residues long. The sequenced material came from peripheral blood. The TCR sequence derives from a man between 60 and 75 years old with acute or convalescent COVID-19. This rearrangement joins TRBV30 to TRBJ1-5; D is unresolved. CDR3 sequence (DNA): TGTGCCTGGAGTTTGCAGGACAATCAGCCCCAGCATTTT. This gives the protein CAWSLQDNQPQHF. Full variable domain (rest looked up from reference TRBV30 and TRBJ1-5): SQTIHQWPATLVQPVGSPLSLECTVEGTSNPNLYWYRQAAGRGLQLLFYSVGIGQISSEVPQNLSASRPQDRQFILSSKKLLLSDSGFYLCAWSLQDNQPQHFGDGTRLSIL.